Listed below are T cell receptor beta chains from one sample, sequenced in a study of HIV-infected patients and healthy controls. TCRdb reanalysed the 5' RACE reads using MiXCR and keeps one entry per CDR3 protein. The data contain 65,000 to 70,000 distinct CDR3 sequences, about a sixth of them seen just once; the ten biggest clones take up less than 6%. Sequencing was done on a sample of CD4+ T cells from blood. These receptors were taken from a human donor in good health. Both conserved end residues are part of each CDR3. A D gene is named only where the DNA matches it firmly. Clone size is not always given. Where it is, it says once, few, many or a class for expanded clones.

cdr3_aa cdr3_nt clone_size v_call d_call j_call
CASSPGTYEQYF TGTGCCAGCTCGCCGGGGACCTACGAGCAGTACTTC few TRBV18 NA TRBJ2-7
CASSPKRDRSSYEQYF TGTGCCAGCAGCCCCAAGAGGGACAGGAGCTCCTACGAGCAGTACTTC many TRBV7-8 TRBD1 TRBJ2-7
CSARTAEGYEQYF TGCAGCGCCAGGACAGCGGAAGGCTACGAGCAGTACTTC few TRBV29-1 NA TRBJ2-7
CASSFEQVPNYGYTF TGTGCCAGCAGTTTTGAACAGGTCCCTAACTATGGCTACACCTTC NA TRBV7-9 NA TRBJ1-2
CASSPGSGRTYEQYF TGTGCCAGCTCACCCGGTAGCGGGAGGACCTACGAGCAGTACTTC many TRBV18 TRBD2 TRBJ2-7
CASKAGSYEQYF TGTGCCAGCAAAGCGGGTAGCTACGAGCAGTACTTC many TRBV2 NA TRBJ2-7
CASSLYRWHDSYEQYF TGTGCCAGCAGTTTATACAGGTGGCACGACTCCTACGAGCAGTACTTC NA TRBV28 NA TRBJ2-7
CASSFRRGSGANVLTF TGTGCCAGCAGCTTCCGCAGGGGCTCTGGGGCCAACGTCCTGACTTTC NA TRBV13 NA TRBJ2-6
CASSSGGYSTPLHF TGTGCCAGCAGCTCAGGGGGTTACAGTACACCCCTCCACTTT medium-sized TRBV7-2 TRBD1 TRBJ1-6
CASSLSGQTNTEAFF TGTGCCAGCAGCTTATCAGGACAGACTAACACTGAAGCTTTCTTT few TRBV7-9 NA TRBJ1-1
CASSFGRNNQPQHF TGTGCCAGCAGTTTTGGACGGAACAATCAGCCCCAGCATTTT NA TRBV12-3/TRBV12-4 NA TRBJ1-5
CASSPGTSGGHKREQFF TGCGCCAGCTCCCCCGGGACTAGCGGGGGACACAAGAGAGAGCAGTTCTTC many TRBV10-2 TRBD2 TRBJ2-1
CSVVLLGIGIQYF TGCAGTGTCGTCCTCCTCGGAATAGGCATTCAGTACTTC many TRBV20-1 NA TRBJ2-4
CSAPRPGQASNYGYTF TGCAGTGCCCCGCGACCAGGACAGGCATCTAACTATGGCTACACCTTC few TRBV20-1 TRBD1 TRBJ1-2
CASSQSRSHEANYGYTF TGTGCCAGCAGCCAAAGTCGGTCGCACGAAGCTAACTATGGCTACACCTTC NA TRBV3-1 NA TRBJ1-2
CSAPGSVGATSNQPQHF TGCAGTGCTCCCGGATCGGTCGGGGCTACTAGCAATCAGCCCCAGCATTTT NA TRBV20-1 NA TRBJ1-5
CASSLSRGTYEQYF TGTGCCAGCAGTCTTTCGCGGGGGACCTACGAGCAGTACTTC few TRBV3-1 TRBD2 TRBJ2-7
CSVGGLAGITDTQYF TGCAGCGTTGGGGGGTTAGCGGGAATCACAGATACGCAGTATTTT many TRBV29-1 TRBD2 TRBJ2-3
CASSYRTSGTSTDTQYF TGTGCCAGCAGTTACCGGACTAGCGGGACTAGCACAGATACGCAGTATTTT few TRBV27 TRBD2 TRBJ2-3
CSVESFSPAGTGQYF TGCAGCGTTGAATCATTTAGCCCCGCCGGGACTGGGCAGTACTTC few TRBV29-1 NA TRBJ2-7
CSARTRGQGTGELFF TGCAGTGCTAGAACCAGGGGTCAGGGGACCGGGGAGCTGTTTTTT few TRBV20-1 NA TRBJ2-2
CSSGWGGRSEAFF TGCAGCTCGGGATGGGGTGGACGGTCTGAAGCTTTCTTT many TRBV29-1 NA TRBJ1-1
CASSQAAGGPYEQYF TGCGCCAGCAGCCAAGCAGCGGGGGGGCCCTACGAGCAGTACTTC many TRBV4-1 TRBD2 TRBJ2-7
CASSTLGASNYGYTF TGTGCCAGCAGCACTCTAGGGGCCTCTAACTATGGCTACACCTTC few TRBV27 NA TRBJ1-2
CSAGLGTDTQYF TGCAGTGCTGGACTTGGCACAGATACGCAGTATTTT many TRBV20-1 NA TRBJ2-3
CASSLRLAGGLEQFF TGTGCCAGCAGTCTAAGACTAGCGGGGGGTCTTGAGCAGTTCTTC few TRBV12-3/TRBV12-4 TRBD2 TRBJ2-1
CSAPRSAGTSYEQYF TGCAGTGCCCCCCGGAGCGCGGGAACCTCCTACGAGCAGTACTTC NA TRBV20-1 NA TRBJ2-7
CASSQDPDRGIPGAYEQYF TGTGCCAGCAGCCAAGATCCGGACAGGGGGATTCCAGGAGCCTACGAGCAGTACTTC NA TRBV3-2 NA TRBJ2-7
CSARSRGRYDNSPLHF TGCAGTGCTAGAAGCCGGGGGCGGTATGATAATTCACCCCTCCACTTT few TRBV20-1 NA TRBJ1-6
CASSGKTGVTDTQYF TGTGCCAGCAGTGGCAAGACAGGAGTCACAGATACGCAGTATTTT once TRBV25-1 NA TRBJ2-3
CASSVAQGVNTQYF TGTGCCAGCAGCGTAGCCCAGGGAGTAAATACGCAGTATTTT NA TRBV9 NA TRBJ2-3
CSAQGANYGYTF TGCAGTGCCCAGGGGGCTAACTATGGCTACACCTTC few TRBV20-1 TRBD1 TRBJ1-2
CASSPAHRGDQPQHF TGTGCCAGCAGCCCCGCCCACAGGGGGGATCAGCCCCAGCATTTT few TRBV12-3/TRBV12-4 TRBD1 TRBJ1-5
CASSQEHFGYEQYF TGCGCCAGCAGCCAAGAACATTTTGGTTACGAGCAGTACTTC NA TRBV4-3 NA TRBJ2-7